This passage covers 9 T cell receptor beta chains from one sample sequenced in a study of T-cell reconstitution after alpha-beta-depleted transplantation in children. Preparation of the TCRbeta library was carried out with unique molecular identifiers. TCRdb reprocessed the PCR reads via MiXCR and lists one record per CDR3 protein. The sample comprises about 830,000 distinct CDR3 sequences, 15% to 20% of which are singletons, and approximately 5% rests with the top ten. Sequencing was performed on PBMCs, mostly from graft donor cells, taken 360 days after TCRalphabeta/CD19-depleted stem cell transplant. All receptors derive from a male patient younger than 18 who had a stem cell transplant for acute lymphoblastic leukemia, so the T cells may come from the graft donor.

This clonotype was recorded a few times. V usage is TRBV30 and J usage is TRBJ2-7, with 7 positions matching TRBD2. V dropped 1 base and J dropped 0; count of bases not matched to a gene: 9. The length of the CDR3 is 16 residues. Germline lookup yields CDR1 GTSNPN and CDR2 SVGIG (reference sequence). CDR3: CAWSDPGREGSYEQYF. The CDR3 DNA reads as TGTGCCTGGAGTGACCCGGGGAGGGAGGGCTCCTACGAGCAGTACTTC.

This clonotype appeared many times. The chain is built from TRBV2 and TRBJ2-7; D is unresolved. From germline, CDR1 is SNHLY and CDR2 FYNNEI. The V and J ends lost 1 base and 1 base respectively, with 5 bases between them. CDR3 length equals 13 residues. CDR3: CASSEGASYEQYF. CDR3 DNA: TGTGCCAGCAGTGAAGGGGCTTCCTACGAGCAGTACTTC.

This clonotype was picked up many times. The chain employs TRBV5-1 and TRBJ2-7; TRBD1 agrees at 7 bases. The CDR3 consists of 19 residues. The V gene end was trimmed by 4 bases and the J gene end by 0 bases; junction bases not matched to a gene: 19. CDR1 and CDR2 from the germline V gene are SGHRS and YFSETQ. The CDR3 DNA reads TGCGCCAGCAGCCCCGCTTGGACAGGAATTCCAGTGGACTCCTACGAGCAGTACTTC. Its translation is CASSPAWTGIPVDSYEQYF. Variable domain in full (rest from reference TRBV5-1 and TRBJ2-7): KAGVTQTPRYLIKTRGQQVTLSCSPISGHRSVSWYQQTPGQGLQFLFEYFSETQRNKGNFPGRFSGRQFSNSRSEMNVSTLELGDSALYLCASSPAWTGIPVDSYEQYFGPGTRLTVT.

A few counts support this clonotype. The CDR3 sequence: CASSHKVLAGTDTQYF. CDR3 sequence (DNA): TGTGCCAGCAGCCATAAGGTACTAGCGGGCACAGATACGCAGTATTTT. The V and J genes are TRBV11-2 and TRBJ2-3; 8 nucleotides line up with TRBD2. This CDR3 is built from 16 residues. CDR1 is SGHAT, CDR2 FQNNGV, per germline. V lost 5 bases and J lost 1; bases outside the gene matches: 8.

The rearrangement uses TRBV6-1 and TRBJ2-1; the match to TRBD2 covers 8 bases. Germline CDR1 is MNHNS and CDR2 is SASEGT. V trimming: 1 base; J trimming: 4 bases; junction bases outside the gene matches: 6. This CDR3 contains 16 residues. This chain's CDR3 is CASSEVRLAPYNEQFF. CDR3 nucleotides: TGTGCCAGCAGTGAAGTGCGACTAGCGCCGTACAATGAGCAGTTCTTC.

Worth noting for this clonotype: An end of the junction does not agree with germline; a read error may underlie this. The chain carries TRBV9 and TRBJ2-5; either TRBD1 or TRBD2 may fit D (5 bases each). The CDR3 is 16 amino acids. The germline V gene has CDR1 SGDLS and CDR2 YYNGEE. The DNA of the CDR3 is TGTGCCAGCAGCGTAGGGGGCGGCCCCCGGGAAGAGACCCTGTACTTC. This sequence encodes CASSVGGGPREETLYF.

This clonotype was counted ten times or more. The V and J genes are TRBV3-1 and TRBJ2-1, with D uncertain. V gave up 0 bases and J gave up 12 bases, with 18 bases separating them. Looked up from germline, CDR1 is LGHDT and CDR2 is YNNKEL (reference sequence). The CDR3 covers 15 residues. The CDR3 is CASSQDLGFISPQFF. Here the CDR3 DNA reads TGTGCCAGCAGCCAAGATCTTGGTTTTATATCCCCGCAGTTCTTC.

The chain carries TRBV12-3 or TRBV12-4 and TRBJ2-7; D is ambiguous. The CDR3 loop spans 14 amino acids. Trimming pared 5 bases from V and 7 bases from J, leaving 18 bases between. The CDR3 sequence: CASSREFWGQEQYF. CDR3 bases: TGTGCCAGCAGTCGTGAGTTCTGGGGTCAGGAGCAGTACTTC.

This clonotype was seen only a few times. The chain uses TRBV29-1 and TRBJ2-7; 12 bases line up with TRBD1. This CDR3 comprises 13 residues. Trimming removed 4 bases from V and 4 bases from J; junction bases left unmatched: 2. Germline V gene lookup returns CDR1 SQVTM and CDR2 ANQGSEA. CDR3 protein: CSVGDRGQYEQYF. The CDR3, as DNA: TGCAGCGTTGGGGACAGGGGGCAATACGAGCAGTACTTC.